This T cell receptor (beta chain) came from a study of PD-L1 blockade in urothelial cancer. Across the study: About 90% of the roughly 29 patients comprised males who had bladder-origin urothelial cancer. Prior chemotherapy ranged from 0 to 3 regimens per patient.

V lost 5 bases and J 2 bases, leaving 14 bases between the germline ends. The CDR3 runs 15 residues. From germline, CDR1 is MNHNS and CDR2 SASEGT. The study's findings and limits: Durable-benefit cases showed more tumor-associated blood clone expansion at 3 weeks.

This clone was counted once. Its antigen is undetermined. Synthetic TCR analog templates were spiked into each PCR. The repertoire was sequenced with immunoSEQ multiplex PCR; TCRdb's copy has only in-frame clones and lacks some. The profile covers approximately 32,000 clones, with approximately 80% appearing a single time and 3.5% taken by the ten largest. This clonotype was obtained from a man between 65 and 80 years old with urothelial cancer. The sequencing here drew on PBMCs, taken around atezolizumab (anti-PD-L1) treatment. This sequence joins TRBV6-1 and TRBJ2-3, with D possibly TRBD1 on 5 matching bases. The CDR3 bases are TGTGCCAGCAGTTTAAGACAGCCTCACACAGATACGCAGTATTTT. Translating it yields CASSLRQPHTDTQYF.